This T cell receptor beta chain is drawn from a study of blood T cells in healthy people across ages. Study-level results: Not knowing donor CMV status may have confounded expanded clonotype changes.

For the second PCR, which ran for 7 to 11 cycles, a sample-barcoded 5' primer and a J-beta primer mix were used. Every sample returned 2.5 million or more CDR3-containing paired-end reads. TCRdb re-analysed the 5' RACE reads in MiXCR, keeping a single row per CDR3 protein. This table holds roughly 410,000 distinct CDR3 sequences, about 52% found once. The V gene lost 1 base and the J gene lost 2 bases, with 17 bases spanning the gap. The germline V gene encodes CDR1 DFQATT and CDR2 SNEGSKA (reference sequence). CDR3 length: 16 residues. Every participating donor contributed about 10 milliliters of peripheral blood through a draw. For this clonotype: The antigen remains undetermined.

This sequence originates from a man aged 60 to 69 in good health. This chain links TRBV20-1 with TRBJ2-5, with D possibly TRBD2 on 5 matching bases. Sample: blood. The DNA of the CDR3 is TGCAGTGCTAGAGGGATCAGTGGTAGCGCTCAAGAGACCCAGTACTTC. Amino acid sequence: CSARGISGSAQETQYF.